The clone carrying this T cell receptor (beta chain) was counted between two and nine times. The antigen remains undetermined. This sample is drawn from a study of cytomegalovirus exposure and HLA in healthy donors. The study's findings and limits: Cytomegalovirus-associated TCR beta chains were listed, numbering some 180. In a later analysis, productive TCRs from donors in an Asian-associated ancestry cluster reportedly carried fewer N-insertions than the cohort mean. CMV serostatus was the sole immune exposure information available. A previous analysis found most TCR beta V segments productive roughly 90% or roughly 30% of the time.

Deletions cut 0 bases from V and 6 bases from J, with 11 bases between. Germline CDR1 reads MNHEY; CDR2 reads SVGAGI. The CDR3 spans 14 residues. The PCR ran on 60 Vbeta and 13 Jbeta primers. Produced via immunoSEQ multiplex PCR; TCRdb's table is partial and in-frame only. The data show about 160,000 clones, around nine tenths seen once. V usage is TRBV6-5 and J usage is TRBJ1-1; D is unclear. This receptor was identified in a woman in her twenties or thirties in good health and CMV-seronegative. Sequences were obtained from PBMCs. CDR3 protein: CASSYSRGSAEAFF. CDR3 nucleotide sequence: TGTGCCAGCAGTTACTCGAGAGGGAGCGCTGAAGCTTTCTTT.